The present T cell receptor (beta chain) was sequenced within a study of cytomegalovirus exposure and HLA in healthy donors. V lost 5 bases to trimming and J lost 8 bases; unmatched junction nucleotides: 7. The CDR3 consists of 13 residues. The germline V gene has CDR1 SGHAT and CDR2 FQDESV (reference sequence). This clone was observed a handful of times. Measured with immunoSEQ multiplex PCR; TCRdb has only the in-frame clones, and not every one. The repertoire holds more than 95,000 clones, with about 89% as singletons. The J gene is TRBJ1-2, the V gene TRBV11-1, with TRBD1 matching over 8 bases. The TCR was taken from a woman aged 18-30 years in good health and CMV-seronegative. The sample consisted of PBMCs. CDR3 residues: CASSPDRGDGYTF. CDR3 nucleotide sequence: TGTGCCAGCAGCCCCGACAGGGGAGACGGCTACACCTTC.